These T cell receptor beta chains were read from a single sample in a study of CD8+CD57+ T cells in acquired aplastic anemia. A single record per CDR3 protein comes from TCRdb applying MiXCR to the reads. The repertoire holds around 400,000 distinct CDR3 sequences, with around 72% as singletons. The sequenced material came from sorted CD4+, CD8+, or CD8+CD57+ T cells (not recorded which) from PBMCs. All receptors come from a human donor in good health, serving as a control. Both conserved end residues are part of each CDR3. A D gene is named only where the DNA matches it firmly. Clone size, where shown, is once, few, many, or a class for clones that have expanded.

j_call d_call clone_size v_call cdr3_aa cdr3_nt
TRBJ1-5 NA NA TRBV7-9 CASRRNRDEQAHF TGTGCCAGCAGGCGAAACAGGGACGAGCAAGCGCACTTT
TRBJ1-1 NA once TRBV12-3/TRBV12-4 CASSSSQHTEAFF TGTGCCAGCAGCTCCAGTCAGCACACTGAAGCTTTCTTT
TRBJ2-5 NA NA TRBV2 CASSRTGLGGTQYF TGTGCCAGCAGCCGTACAGGATTGGGTGGGACGCAGTACTTC
TRBJ1-5 NA NA TRBV20-1 CSVRSVSKQPQHF TGCAGTGTCAGGAGTGTCAGCAAGCAGCCCCAGCATTTT
TRBJ1-1 NA few TRBV10-3 CAISYPSAYTEAFF TGTGCCATCAGTTACCCTAGCGCGTACACTGAAGCTTTCTTT
TRBJ2-6 NA few TRBV10-3 CAISDGGGGGANVLTF TGTGCCATCAGTGATGGAGGGGGCGGCGGGGCCAACGTCCTGACTTTC
TRBJ2-5 TRBD2 NA TRBV9 CASASGGHQETQYF TGCGCCAGTGCTAGCGGGGGTCACCAAGAGACCCAGTACTTC
TRBJ1-2 NA NA TRBV7-7 CASSLETDNEQFFTF TGTGCTAGCAGCTTAGAAACCGACAATGAGCAGTTCTTCACCTTC
TRBJ1-6 NA many TRBV6-5 CASSYETAAPSPLHF TGTGCCAGCAGTTACGAGACAGCCGCTCCGTCACCCCTCCACTTT
TRBJ1-1 TRBD1 NA TRBV9 CASSVRGTGGAMAFF TGTGCCAGCAGCGTACGCGGGACAGGGGGGGCCATGGCTTTCTTT
TRBJ2-3 NA once TRBV20-1 CSAKRRAGDIDTQYF TGCAGTGCTAAGCGTAGGGCCGGGGATATAGATACGCAGTATTTT
TRBJ2-7 NA few TRBV29-1 CSVATRLLYEQYF TGCAGCGTTGCGACTAGACTCCTCTACGAGCAGTACTTC
TRBJ1-2 TRBD1 many TRBV7-2 CASSSSGTGIYGYTF TGTGCCAGCAGCTCAAGCGGGACAGGGATCTATGGCTACACCTTC
TRBJ1-4 NA NA TRBV9 CASSVSGLQNEKLFF TGTGCCAGCAGCGTGTCGGGACTTCAAAATGAAAAACTGTTTTTT
TRBJ2-2 TRBD2 NA TRBV7-9 CASSAGGGEQFVELFF TGTGCCAGCAGCGCTGGCGGGGGGGAGCAGTTCGTCGAGCTGTTTTTT
TRBJ2-5 NA few TRBV20-1 CSALLSGEETQYF TGCAGTGCCCTCTTATCGGGAGAGGAGACCCAGTACTTC
TRBJ2-2 TRBD2 NA TRBV6-5 CASRGLAGGLFF TGTGCCAGCAGGGGACTAGCGGGAGGGCTGTTTTTT
TRBJ1-2 NA NA TRBV2 CASSEGAGFYGYTF TGTGCCAGCAGTGAAGGGGCAGGATTCTATGGCTACACCTTC
TRBJ1-2 NA many TRBV11-2 CASSSRTGRSAF TGTGCCAGCAGCTCCCGGACGGGGAGGAGCGCCTTC
TRBJ2-4 NA NA TRBV12-3/TRBV12-4 CASTGTSSIQYF TGTGCCAGCACAGGTACCAGTAGCATTCAGTACTTC
TRBJ1-6 TRBD1 NA TRBV12-3/TRBV12-4 CASSTRTGWDSPLHF TGTGCCAGCAGTACTCGGACAGGGTGGGATTCACCCCTCCACTTT
TRBJ1-1 NA once TRBV7-9 CASSLGGQGDTEALF TGTGCCAGCAGCTTGGGGGGGCAAGGGGACACTGAAGCTCTCTTT
TRBJ1-5 NA NA TRBV10-1 CASSRERQPQHF TGCGCCAGCAGTAGGGAAAGACAACCCCAGCATTTT
TRBJ2-5 NA NA TRBV4-2 CASSQSGVQETQYF TGTGCCAGCAGCCAAAGCGGCGTCCAAGAGACCCAGTACTTC